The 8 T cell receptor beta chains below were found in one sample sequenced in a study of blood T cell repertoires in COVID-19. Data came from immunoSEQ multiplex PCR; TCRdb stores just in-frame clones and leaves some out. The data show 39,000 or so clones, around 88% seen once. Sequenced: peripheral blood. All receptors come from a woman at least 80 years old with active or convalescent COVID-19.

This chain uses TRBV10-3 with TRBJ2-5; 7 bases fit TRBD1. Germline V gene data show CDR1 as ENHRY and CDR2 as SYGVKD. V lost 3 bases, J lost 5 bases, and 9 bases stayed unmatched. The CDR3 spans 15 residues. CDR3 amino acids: CAISDATGPGETQYF. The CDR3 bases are TGTGCCATCAGTGATGCGACAGGGCCGGGGGAGACCCAGTACTTC.

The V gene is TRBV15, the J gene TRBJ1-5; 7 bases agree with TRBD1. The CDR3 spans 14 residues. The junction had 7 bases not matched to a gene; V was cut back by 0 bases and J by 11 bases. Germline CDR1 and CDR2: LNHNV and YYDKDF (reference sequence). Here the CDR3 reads CATSRDRGQRAQHF. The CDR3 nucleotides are TGTGCCACCAGCAGAGATCGGGGACAGAGGGCCCAGCATTTT.

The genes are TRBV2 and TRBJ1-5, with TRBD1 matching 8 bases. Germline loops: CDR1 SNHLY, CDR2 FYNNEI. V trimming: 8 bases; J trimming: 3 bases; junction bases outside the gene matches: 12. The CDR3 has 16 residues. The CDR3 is CASGGQGGGANQPQHF. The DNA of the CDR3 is TGTGCCAGCGGTGGACAGGGCGGCGGGGCCAATCAGCCCCAGCATTTT.

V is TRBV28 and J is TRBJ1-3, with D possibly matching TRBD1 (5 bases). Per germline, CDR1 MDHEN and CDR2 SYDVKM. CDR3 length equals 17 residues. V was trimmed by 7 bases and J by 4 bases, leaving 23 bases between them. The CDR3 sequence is CASIPAGFNRGGNTIYF. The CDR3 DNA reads TGTGCCAGCATCCCGGCCGGTTTCAATAGGGGAGGAAACACCATATATTTT.

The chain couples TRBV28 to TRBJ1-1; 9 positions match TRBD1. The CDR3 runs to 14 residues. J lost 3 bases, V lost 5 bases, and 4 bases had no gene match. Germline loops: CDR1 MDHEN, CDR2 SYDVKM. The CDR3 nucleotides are TGTGCCAGCAGTAAGGGACAGGGTTACACTGAAGCTTTCTTT. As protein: CASSKGQGYTEAFF.

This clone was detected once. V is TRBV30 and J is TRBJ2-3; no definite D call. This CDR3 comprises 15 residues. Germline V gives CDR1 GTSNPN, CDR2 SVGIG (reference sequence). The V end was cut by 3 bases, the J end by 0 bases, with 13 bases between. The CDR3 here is CAWSPPAASTDTQYF. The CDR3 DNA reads TGTGCCTGGAGCCCCCCCGCGGCCAGCACAGATACGCAGTATTTT. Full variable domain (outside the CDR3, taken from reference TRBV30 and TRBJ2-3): SQTIHQWPATLVQPVGSPLSLECTVEGTSNPNLYWYRQAAGRGLQLLFYSVGIGQISSEVPQNLSASRPQDRQFILSSKKLLLSDSGFYLCAWSPPAASTDTQYFGPGTRLTVL.

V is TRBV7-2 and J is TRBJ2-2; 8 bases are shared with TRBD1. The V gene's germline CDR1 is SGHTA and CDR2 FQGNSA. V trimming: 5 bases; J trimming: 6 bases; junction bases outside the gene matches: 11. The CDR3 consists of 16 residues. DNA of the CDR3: TGTGCCAGCAGCCAACTCATGACAGGGGTTCCCGGGGAGCTGTTTTTT. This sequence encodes CASSQLMTGVPGELFF.

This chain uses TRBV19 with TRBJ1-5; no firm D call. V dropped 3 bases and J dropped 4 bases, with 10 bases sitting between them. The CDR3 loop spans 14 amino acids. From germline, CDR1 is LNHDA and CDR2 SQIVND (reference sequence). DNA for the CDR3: TGTGCCAGTAGTATTATACCAGAAAATCAGCCCCAGCATTTT. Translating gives CASSIIPENQPQHF.